This TCR beta chain comes out of a study of blood T cell repertoires in COVID-19 (dated by TCRdb to the early 2020s). About the full investigation: Collaborator samples came from the United States, Italy and Spain and covered acute and convalescent phases of COVID-19. HLA class I and class II types, where available, came from metadata supplied by the sample provider rather than from assay-based typing. The dataset comprised deeply sampled blood TCRbeta repertoires from subjects exposed to, actively infected with, or recovered from COVID-19. The samples were drawn from the first 160 participants of the ongoing ImmuneRACE study and from more than 1,000 subjects provided by 6 global collaborators. The prospective study material was composed of cDNA or gDNA derived from T cells, B-cell-depleted T cells, or PBMCs. A freely available public database, intended as a resource for researchers studying the immune response to SARS-CoV-2, is where the repertoires were released. The sample metadata nearly always contained a de-identified subject ID, COVID-19 status, age in years and sex.

TCRbeta CDR3 regions were amplified from genomic DNA using the immunoSEQ Assay, a bias-controlled multiplex PCR. In the source study's methods: Nucleated cell counts per sample were estimated from amplification of reference gene primers within the assay. Sequence reads were collapsed and filtered to measure the absolute abundance of every unique TCRbeta CDR3 rearrangement. For each sample, productive Simpson clonality was calculated as the square root of Simpson's diversity index across productive rearrangements. In its TCRdb copy, this immuneACCESS table keeps in-frame sequences only and misses some clones. Where compared with another copy, unresolved V genes explain less than half of these, and the others have no known cause. The DNA gave D and trimming, while V, J and clone size come from that table. Recorded for this sample are over 200,000 clones; 87% of them occurred a single time. Roughly 12% of the sample is held by the ten biggest clonotypes.

Samples from volunteer blood donors who had recovered from COVID-19 were contributed by a second Seattle source. Collaborating institutions collected whole blood in K2EDTA tubes following their own protocols. For TCRbeta analysis, collaborator samples were shipped as frozen whole blood, as isolated PBMCs, or as DNA extracted from either sample type. Remarks on this clone: Its antigen is not yet known. The record has no base qualities; no much larger clone is one base away.

What the study reported, not specific to this receptor: The amount of clinical and demographic metadata varied by source and participant and was provided uncurated.

As encoded in the germline V gene (reference sequence), CDR1 is SEHNR while CDR2 is FQNEAQ. V and J are trimmed by 2 bases and 5 bases, and the gene matches miss 7 bases of the junction. The CDR3, from cysteine to phenylalanine, totals 16 residues. Kept here is only the CDR3 DNA, which spans 48 bases and is read in frame from base 1. Input material: peripheral blood. Recombination connected TRBV7-9 to TRBJ2-1, with 9 bases aligning to TRBD2. The receptor's source is a woman under 30 who had recovered from COVID-19. The DNA sequence reads TGTGCCAGCAGCTTAAGTGGGCTAGCGGGAAACAATGAGCAGTTCTTC. Translated, this gives CASSLSGLAGNNEQFF.